This T cell receptor beta chain is from a study of blood T cell repertoires in COVID-19. The overall study: Some COVID-19 samples were acute and others convalescent; all came from the United States, Italy and Spain. PBMCs, B-cell-depleted T cells, or T cells provided the cDNA or gDNA that made up the material.

Authors' analysis steps: For nucleated cells, counts were estimated from reference gene primer amplification. Repertoires were generated with immunoSEQ multiplex PCR, while TCRdb's copy carries only in-frame clones and drops some. The DNA gave D and trimming, while V, J and clone size come from that table. The profile shows 200,000 or so clones, about 88% of them singletons. Trimming stripped 3 bases from V and 3 bases from J, with 5 bases between. There are 12 residues in the CDR3. Per germline, CDR1 LNHDA and CDR2 SQIVND (reference sequence). The chain couples TRBV19 to TRBJ1-2; D gene unclear. Input material: peripheral blood. The source is a man between 65 and 79 years old with acute or convalescent COVID-19. This chain's CDR3 is CASSISDYGYTF. CDR3 DNA sequence: TGTGCCAGTAGTATCTCTGACTATGGCTACACCTTC.